Reported below is one T cell receptor (beta chain). As to time point: recipient sample about 28 days before transplant, after cytoreduction. Repertoires were generated with immunoSEQ multiplex PCR, while TCRdb's copy carries only in-frame clones and drops some. The data show roughly 30,000 clones, 60% to 85% seen once. The germline V gene has CDR1 SNHLY and CDR2 FYNNEI. CDR3 length equals 14 residues. V was pared by 7 bases and J by 7 bases, with 10 bases of the junction left unmatched. The record originates from a study of T cell clonotyping in hematopoietic cell transplantation. The chain couples TRBV2 to TRBJ2-5; 9 bases align to TRBD1. This clonotype originated in a woman in her 30s with chronic myeloid leukemia. Some clones in this sample may be carry-over from other donors' samples. The sequencing used peripheral blood mononuclear cells, collected before stem cell transplant. The CDR3 loop reads CASIDGTGWGTQYF. The DNA for the CDR3 is TGTGCCAGCATCGACGGGACAGGGTGGGGGACCCAGTACTTC.